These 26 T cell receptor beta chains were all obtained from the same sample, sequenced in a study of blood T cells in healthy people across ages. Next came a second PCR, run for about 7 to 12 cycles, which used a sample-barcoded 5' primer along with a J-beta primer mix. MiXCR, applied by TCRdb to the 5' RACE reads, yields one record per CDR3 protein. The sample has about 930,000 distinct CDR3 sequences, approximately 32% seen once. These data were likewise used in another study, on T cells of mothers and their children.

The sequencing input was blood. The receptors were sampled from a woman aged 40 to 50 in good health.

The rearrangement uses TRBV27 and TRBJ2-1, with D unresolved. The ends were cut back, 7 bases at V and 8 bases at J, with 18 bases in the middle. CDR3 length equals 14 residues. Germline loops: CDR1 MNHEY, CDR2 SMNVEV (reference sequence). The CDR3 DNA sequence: TGTGCCAGCAATGATCGGACGCCTCGCGATGAGCAGTTCTTC. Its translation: CASNDRTPRDEQFF.

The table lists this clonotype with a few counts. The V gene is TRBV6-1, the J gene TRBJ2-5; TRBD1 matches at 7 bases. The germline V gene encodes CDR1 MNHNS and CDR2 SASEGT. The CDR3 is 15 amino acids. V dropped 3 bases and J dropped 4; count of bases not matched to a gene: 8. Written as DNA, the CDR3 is TGTGCCAGCAGTGAGGGGAGACAGGGTGGAGAGACCCAGTACTTC. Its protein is CASSEGRQGGETQYF.

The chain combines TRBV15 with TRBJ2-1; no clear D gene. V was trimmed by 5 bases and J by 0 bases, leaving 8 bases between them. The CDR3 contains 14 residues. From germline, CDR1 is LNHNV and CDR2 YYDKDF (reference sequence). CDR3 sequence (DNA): TGTGCCACCAGCGCCTCGAGCTCCTACAATGAGCAGTTCTTC. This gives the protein CATSASSSYNEQFF.

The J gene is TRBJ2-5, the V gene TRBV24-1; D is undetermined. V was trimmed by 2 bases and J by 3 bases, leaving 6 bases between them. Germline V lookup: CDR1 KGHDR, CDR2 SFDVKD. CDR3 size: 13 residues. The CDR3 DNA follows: TGTGCCACCAGTGATTCTTGGAAAGAGACCCAGTACTTC. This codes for CATSDSWKETQYF.

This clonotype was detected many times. The CDR3 DNA is TGTGCCAGCAGTTTAGTAGAGCCGCAGTATTTT. It codes for CASSLVEPQYF. This chain connects TRBV12-3 or TRBV12-4 to TRBJ2-3; D is unclear. V was trimmed by 1 base and J by 10 bases, leaving 6 bases between them. The CDR3 runs to 11 residues.

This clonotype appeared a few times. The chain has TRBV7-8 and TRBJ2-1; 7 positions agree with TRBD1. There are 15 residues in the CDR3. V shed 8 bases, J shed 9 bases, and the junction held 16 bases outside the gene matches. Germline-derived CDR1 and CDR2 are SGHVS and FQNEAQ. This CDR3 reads CASGLTGAPYGEQFF. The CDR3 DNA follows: TGTGCCAGCGGCCTAACAGGGGCGCCCTACGGTGAGCAGTTCTTC.

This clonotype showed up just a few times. DNA for the CDR3: TGTGCCAGCCTGATTGGGGGGCAAAACGAGCAGTACTTC. This sequence encodes CASLIGGQNEQYF. The chain couples TRBV12-3 or TRBV12-4 to TRBJ2-7; possibly TRBD1 or TRBD2 for D (6 bases each). This CDR3 region has 13 residues. The V end was cut by 8 bases, the J end by 5 bases, with 16 bases between.

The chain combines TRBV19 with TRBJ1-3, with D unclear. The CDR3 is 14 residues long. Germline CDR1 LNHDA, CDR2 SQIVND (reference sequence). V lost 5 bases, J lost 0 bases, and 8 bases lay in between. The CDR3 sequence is CASSRRDSGNTIYF. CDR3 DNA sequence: TGTGCCAGTAGTCGGAGGGACTCTGGAAACACCATATATTTT. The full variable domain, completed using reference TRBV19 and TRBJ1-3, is DGGITQSPKYLFRKEGQNVTLSCEQNLNHDAMYWYRQDPGQGLRLIYYSQIVNDFQKGDIAEGYSVSREKKESFPLTVTSAQKNPTAFYLCASSRRDSGNTIYFGEGSWLTVV.

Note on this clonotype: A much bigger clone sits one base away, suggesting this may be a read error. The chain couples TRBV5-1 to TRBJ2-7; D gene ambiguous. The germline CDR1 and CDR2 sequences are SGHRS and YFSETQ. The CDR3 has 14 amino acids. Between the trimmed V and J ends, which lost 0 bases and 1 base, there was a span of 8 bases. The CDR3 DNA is TGCGCCAGCAGCTTGGATGCTGAGTCCTACGAGCAGTACTTC. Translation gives CASSLDAESYEQYF.

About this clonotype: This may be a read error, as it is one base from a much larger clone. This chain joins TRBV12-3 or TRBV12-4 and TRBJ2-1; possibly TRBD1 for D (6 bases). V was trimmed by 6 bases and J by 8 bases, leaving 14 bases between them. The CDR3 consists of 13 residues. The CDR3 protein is CASRSGQSDEQFF. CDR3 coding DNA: TGTGCCAGCAGATCTGGACAGAGCGATGAGCAGTTCTTC.

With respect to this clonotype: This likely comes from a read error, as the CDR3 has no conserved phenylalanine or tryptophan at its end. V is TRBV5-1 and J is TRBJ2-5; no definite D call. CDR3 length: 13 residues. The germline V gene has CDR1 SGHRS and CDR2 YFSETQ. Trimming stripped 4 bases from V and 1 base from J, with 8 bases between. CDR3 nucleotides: TGCGCCAGCAGCCCGTCCCTCCAAGAGACCCAGTACTGC. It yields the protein CASSPSLQETQYC.

The CDR3 sequence is CASSPGTSAKFGDTQYF. As DNA, the CDR3 is TGTGCCAGCTCACCAGGGACTAGCGCCAAGTTCGGAGATACGCAGTATTTT. The gene calls are TRBV18 and TRBJ2-3; 10 nucleotides match TRBD2. The CDR3 runs to 17 residues. With V trimmed by 2 bases and J by 5 bases, 10 bases remained unmatched. Germline V gene sequence: CDR1 KGHSH, CDR2 LQKENI.

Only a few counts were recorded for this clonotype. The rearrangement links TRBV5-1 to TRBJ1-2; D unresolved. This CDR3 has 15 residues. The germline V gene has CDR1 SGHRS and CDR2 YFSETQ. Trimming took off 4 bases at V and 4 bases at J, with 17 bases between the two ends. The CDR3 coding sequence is TGCGCCAGCAGCATGGATTTCGGGAGCTCCTATGGCTACACCTTC. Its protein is CASSMDFGSSYGYTF.

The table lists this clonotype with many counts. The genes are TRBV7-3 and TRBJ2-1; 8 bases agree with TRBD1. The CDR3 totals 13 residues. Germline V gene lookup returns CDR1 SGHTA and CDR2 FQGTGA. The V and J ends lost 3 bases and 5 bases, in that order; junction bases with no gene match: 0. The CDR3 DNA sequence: TGTGCCAGCAGCTTGGGACAGGACAATGAGCAGTTCTTC. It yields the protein CASSLGQDNEQFF.

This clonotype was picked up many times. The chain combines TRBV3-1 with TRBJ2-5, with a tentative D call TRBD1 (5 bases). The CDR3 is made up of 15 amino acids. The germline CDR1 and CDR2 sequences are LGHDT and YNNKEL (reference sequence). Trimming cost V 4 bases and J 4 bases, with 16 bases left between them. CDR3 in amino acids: CASSPSQGRSETQYF. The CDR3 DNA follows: TGTGCCAGCAGCCCCTCGCAGGGTAGGTCAGAGACCCAGTACTTC.

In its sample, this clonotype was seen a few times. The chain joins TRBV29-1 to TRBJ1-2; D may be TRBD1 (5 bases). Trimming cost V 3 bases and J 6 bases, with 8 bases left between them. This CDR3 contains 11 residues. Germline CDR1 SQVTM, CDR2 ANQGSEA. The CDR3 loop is CSVENRHGYTF. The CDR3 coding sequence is TGCAGCGTTGAGAACAGGCATGGCTACACCTTC.

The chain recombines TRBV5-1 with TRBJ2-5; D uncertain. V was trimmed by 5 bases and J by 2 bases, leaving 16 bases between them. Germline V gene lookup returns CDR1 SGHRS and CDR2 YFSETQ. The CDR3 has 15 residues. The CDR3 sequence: CASSRSQQPQETQYF. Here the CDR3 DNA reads TGCGCCAGCAGTCGTTCCCAACAGCCTCAAGAGACCCAGTACTTC.

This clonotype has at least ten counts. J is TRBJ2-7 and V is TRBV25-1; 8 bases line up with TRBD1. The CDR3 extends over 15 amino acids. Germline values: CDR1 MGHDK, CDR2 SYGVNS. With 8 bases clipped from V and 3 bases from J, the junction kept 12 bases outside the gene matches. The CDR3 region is CASEPPDRAFYEQYF. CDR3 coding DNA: TGTGCCAGCGAACCCCCGGACAGGGCTTTCTACGAGCAGTACTTC.

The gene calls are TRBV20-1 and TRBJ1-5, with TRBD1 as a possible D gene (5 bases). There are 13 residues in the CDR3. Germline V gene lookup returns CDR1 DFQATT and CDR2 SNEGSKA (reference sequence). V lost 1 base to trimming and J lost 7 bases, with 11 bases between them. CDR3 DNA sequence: TGCAGTGCTAGAGCCGGGGGATCCCAGCCCCAGCATTTT. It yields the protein CSARAGGSQPQHF.

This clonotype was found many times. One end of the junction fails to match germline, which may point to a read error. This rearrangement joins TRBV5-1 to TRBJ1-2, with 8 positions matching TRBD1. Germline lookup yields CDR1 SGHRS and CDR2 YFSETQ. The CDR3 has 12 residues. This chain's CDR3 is CASSPDRGGYTF. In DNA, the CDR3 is TGTGCCAGCAGCCCCGACAGGGGTGGCTACACCTTC.

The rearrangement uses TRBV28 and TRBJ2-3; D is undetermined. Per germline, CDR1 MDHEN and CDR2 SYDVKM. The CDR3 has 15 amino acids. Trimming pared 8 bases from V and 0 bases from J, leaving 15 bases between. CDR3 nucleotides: TGTGCCAGCGGCTCGGGTGCCGCTAGCACAGATACGCAGTATTTT. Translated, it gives CASGSGAASTDTQYF.

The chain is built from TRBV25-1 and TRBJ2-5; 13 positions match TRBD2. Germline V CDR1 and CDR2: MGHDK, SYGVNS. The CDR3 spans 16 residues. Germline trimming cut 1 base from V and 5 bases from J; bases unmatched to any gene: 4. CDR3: CASSEWGLAGRETQYF. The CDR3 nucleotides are TGTGCCAGCAGTGAATGGGGACTAGCGGGGCGGGAGACCCAGTACTTC. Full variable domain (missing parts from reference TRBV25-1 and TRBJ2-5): EADIYQTPRYLVIGTGKKITLECSQTMGHDKMYWYQQDPGMELHLIHYSYGVNSTEKGDLSSESTVSRIRTEHFPLTLESARPSHTSQYLCASSEWGLAGRETQYFGPGTRLLVL.

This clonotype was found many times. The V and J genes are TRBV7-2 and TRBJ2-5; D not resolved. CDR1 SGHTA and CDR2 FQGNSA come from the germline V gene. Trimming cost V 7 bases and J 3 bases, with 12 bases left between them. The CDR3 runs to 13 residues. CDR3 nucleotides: TGTGCCAGCACAACCTACTTAGAAGAGACCCAGTACTTC. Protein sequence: CASTTYLEETQYF.

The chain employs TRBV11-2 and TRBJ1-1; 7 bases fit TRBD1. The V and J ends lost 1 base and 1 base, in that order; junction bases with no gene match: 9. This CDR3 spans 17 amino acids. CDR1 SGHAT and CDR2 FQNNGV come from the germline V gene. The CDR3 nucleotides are TGTGCCAGCAGCTTAGCAGGGGGGGGACACTCGAACACTGAAGCTTTCTTT. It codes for CASSLAGGGHSNTEAFF.

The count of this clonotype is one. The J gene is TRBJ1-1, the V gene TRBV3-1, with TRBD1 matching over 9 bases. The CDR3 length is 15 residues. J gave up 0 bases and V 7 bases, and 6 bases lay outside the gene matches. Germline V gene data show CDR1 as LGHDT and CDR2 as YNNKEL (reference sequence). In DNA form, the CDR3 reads TGTGCCAGCACCGCACAGGGGGCGATGAACACTGAAGCTTTCTTT. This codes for CASTAQGAMNTEAFF.

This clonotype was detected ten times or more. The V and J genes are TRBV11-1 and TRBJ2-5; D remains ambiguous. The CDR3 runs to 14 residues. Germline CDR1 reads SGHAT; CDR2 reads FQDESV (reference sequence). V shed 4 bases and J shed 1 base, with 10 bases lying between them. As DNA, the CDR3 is TGTGCCAGCAGCTCATCGCCCCTCCAAGAGACCCAGTACTTC. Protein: CASSSSPLQETQYF.